This is a list of T cell receptor beta chains from one sample in a study of shared clonotypes between healthy human individuals. Method: immunoSEQ multiplex PCR; TCRdb's copy keeps in-frame clones and lacks some. The sample has about 2.3 million clones; around 92% are singletons. Sequencing used naive CD4+ T cells from PBMCs. Receptors originate from a man younger than 35 in good health. Some clones in this sample may be carry-over from other donors' samples. Both conserved end residues are part of each CDR3. The D gene is left open where the match is weak. Not all rows give a size; the values are once, few, many and, for expanded clones, a class.

V: TRBV20-1; J: TRBJ1-2; size: .; D: .; CDR3: CSGTATYGYTF; DNA: TGCAGCGGGACTGCGACCTATGGCTACACCTTC
V: TRBV6-6; J: TRBJ2-1; size: .; D: TRBD2; CDR3: CASSPGTRNFF; DNA: TGTGCCAGCAGCCCCGGGACTAGGAATTTCTTC
V: TRBV5-1; J: TRBJ2-1; size: .; D: TRBD2; CDR3: CASSLASGVYEQFF; DNA: TGCGCCAGCAGCTTGGCTAGCGGCGTATATGAGCAGTTCTTC
V: TRBV7-9; J: TRBJ2-2; size: .; D: TRBD1; CDR3: CASSHGGQRNTGELFF; DNA: TGTGCCAGCAGCCATGGGGGACAGCGGAACACCGGGGAGCTGTTTTTT
V: TRBV9; J: TRBJ2-5; size: .; D: .; CDR3: CASSVGNGGGEETQYF; DNA: TGTGCCAGCAGCGTAGGGAACGGAGGGGGGGAAGAGACCCAGTACTTC
V: TRBV2; J: TRBJ2-3; size: .; D: .; CDR3: CASSGPTGSGADTQYF; DNA: TGTGCCAGCAGCGGACCCACGGGGTCCGGTGCAGATACGCAGTATTTT
V: TRBV6-6; J: TRBJ1-1; size: .; D: .; CDR3: CASSYGSEAFF; DNA: TGTGCCAGCAGTTACGGCAGCGAAGCTTTCTTT
V: TRBV5-1; J: TRBJ2-2; size: .; D: .; CDR3: CASSLPGAGAGELFF; DNA: TGCGCCAGCAGCTTACCGGGGGCTGGGGCCGGGGAGCTGTTTTTT
V: TRBV10-3; J: TRBJ1-4; size: .; D: .; CDR3: CAISEGRGLTNEKLFF; DNA: TGTGCCATCAGTGAGGGGCGGGGATTAACTAATGAAAAACTGTTTTTT
V: TRBV5-4; J: TRBJ2-7; size: .; D: TRBD2; CDR3: CASSLGGLAGGPGEQYF; DNA: TGTGCCAGCAGCTTGGGGGGGCTAGCGGGAGGACCTGGCGAGCAGTACTTC
V: TRBV5-1; J: TRBJ2-3; size: .; D: TRBD2; CDR3: CASSLAGTSGRDTQYF; DNA: TGCGCCAGCAGCTTGGCCGGGACTAGCGGGCGGGATACGCAGTATTTT
V: TRBV25-1; J: TRBJ2-3; size: .; D: .; CDR3: CASSESFGGTDTQYF; DNA: TGTGCCAGCAGTGAGTCTTTTGGGGGCACAGATACGCAGTATTTT
V: TRBV7-8; J: TRBJ2-3; size: .; D: TRBD2; CDR3: CASSFRLASDTQYF; DNA: TGTGCCAGCAGCTTCCGACTAGCTTCCGATACGCAGTATTTT
V: TRBV7-3; J: TRBJ2-5; size: .; D: .; CDR3: CASSFPLRGTEETQYF; DNA: TGTGCCAGCAGCTTCCCCCTTCGAGGGACCGAAGAGACCCAGTACTTC
V: TRBV6-6; J: TRBJ1-2; size: .; D: .; CDR3: CASSYGEANYGYTF; DNA: TGTGCCAGCAGTTACGGGGAAGCTAACTATGGCTACACCTTC
V: TRBV7-3; J: TRBJ1-2; size: .; D: .; CDR3: CASSLTRDYGYTF; DNA: TGTGCCAGCAGCTTAACCAGGGACTATGGCTACACCTTC
V: TRBV6-6; J: TRBJ2-5; size: .; D: .; CDR3: CASSYGETQYF; DNA: TGTGCCAGCAGTTACGGGGAGACCCAGTACTTC
V: TRBV10-3; J: TRBJ1-6; size: .; D: TRBD1; CDR3: CAISGTTGGYSPLHF; DNA: TGTGCCATCAGTGGAACGACAGGGGGTTATTCACCCCTCCACTTT
V: TRBV29-1; J: TRBJ1-2; size: .; D: TRBD1; CDR3: CSVESTGDGYTF; DNA: TGCAGCGTTGAATCCACAGGGGATGGCTACACCTTC
V: TRBV5-1; J: TRBJ1-2; size: .; D: .; CDR3: CASSQGASNYGYTF; DNA: TGCGCCAGCAGCCAAGGAGCCTCTAACTATGGCTACACCTTC
V: TRBV28; J: TRBJ2-1; size: .; D: .; CDR3: CASSLPGQEQFF; DNA: TGTGCCAGCAGTTTACCCGGACAGGAGCAGTTCTTC
V: TRBV5-1; J: TRBJ2-1; size: .; D: TRBD2; CDR3: CASSLGILAGGDNEQFF; DNA: TGCGCCAGCAGCTTGGGGATCCTAGCGGGAGGGGACAATGAGCAGTTCTTC
V: TRBV28; J: TRBJ2-4; size: .; D: .; CDR3: CASRPSALAKNIQYF; DNA: TGTGCCAGCAGGCCGTCGGCGTTAGCCAAAAACATTCAGTACTTC
V: TRBV7-9; J: TRBJ2-4; size: once; D: .; CDR3: CASTEVAKNIQYF; DNA: TGTGCCAGCACTGAGGTAGCCAAAAACATTCAGTACTTC
V: TRBV7-9; J: TRBJ2-3; size: .; D: TRBD1; CDR3: CASSLQGANTDTQYF; DNA: TGTGCCAGCAGCTTACAGGGGGCGAACACAGATACGCAGTATTTT
V: TRBV7-2; J: TRBJ2-2; size: .; D: .; CDR3: CASSFSRLGLRNTGELFF; DNA: TGTGCCAGCAGCTTTAGTCGGCTGGGACTCCGGAACACCGGGGAGCTGTTTTTT
V: TRBV12-5; J: TRBJ1-2; size: .; D: TRBD1; CDR3: CASGFEDRVGGYTF; DNA: TGTGCTAGTGGTTTTGAGGACAGGGTGGGTGGCTACACCTTC
V: TRBV2; J: TRBJ1-1; size: .; D: .; CDR3: CASSESRANTEAFF; DNA: TGTGCCAGCAGTGAGTCGAGGGCGAACACTGAAGCTTTCTTT
V: TRBV27; J: TRBJ1-5; size: .; D: .; CDR3: CASSLRLTTKGNQPQHF; DNA: TGTGCCAGCAGTTTAAGGTTAACCACTAAGGGCAATCAGCCCCAGCATTTT
V: TRBV28; J: TRBJ1-2; size: .; D: TRBD1; CDR3: CASSLSTGGSYGYTF; DNA: TGTGCCAGCAGTTTATCGACAGGGGGATCCTATGGCTACACCTTC
V: TRBV5-1; J: TRBJ1-5; size: .; D: .; CDR3: CASSLDFNQPQHF; DNA: TGCGCCAGCAGCTTGGATTTCAATCAGCCCCAGCATTTT
V: TRBV7-2; J: TRBJ2-7; size: .; D: .; CDR3: CASSLIPSYEQYF; DNA: TGTGCCAGCAGCTTGATCCCCTCCTACGAGCAGTACTTC
V: TRBV28; J: TRBJ2-7; size: .; D: .; CDR3: CASSLLGGLDYEQYF; DNA: TGTGCCAGCAGTTTGCTTGGGGGCCTGGACTACGAGCAGTACTTC
V: TRBV4-1; J: TRBJ2-1; size: .; D: TRBD2; CDR3: CASSQGLAGRSNEQFF; DNA: TGCGCCAGCAGCCAAGGTCTAGCGGGGAGGAGCAATGAGCAGTTCTTC
V: TRBV21-1; J: TRBJ2-7; size: .; D: .; CDR3: CANFTRLAGVAYEQYF; DNA: TGTGCCAACTTTACGAGACTAGCGGGAGTCGCCTACGAGCAGTACTTC
V: TRBV7-3; J: TRBJ2-1; size: few; D: .; CDR3: CASSLIGNYNEQFF; DNA: TGTGCCAGCAGCTTAATCGGGAACTACAATGAGCAGTTCTTC
V: TRBV4-1; J: TRBJ2-5; size: .; D: .; CDR3: CASSQVGSGQETQYF; DNA: TGCGCCAGCAGCCAAGTCGGGAGTGGCCAAGAGACCCAGTACTTC
V: TRBV19; J: TRBJ2-6; size: .; D: .; CDR3: CASSTGNSGANVLTF; DNA: TGTGCCAGTAGTACTGGAAACTCTGGGGCCAACGTCCTGACTTTC
V: TRBV4-1; J: TRBJ1-3; size: .; D: .; CDR3: CASSQDRDYLRDGGNTIYF; DNA: TGCGCCAGCAGCCAAGATCGGGACTACCTAAGGGACGGCGGAAACACCATATATTTT
V: TRBV28; J: TRBJ2-5; size: .; D: .; CDR3: CASSFGQQKETQYF; DNA: TGTGCCAGCAGTTTTGGACAGCAAAAAGAGACCCAGTACTTC
V: TRBV19; J: TRBJ2-3; size: .; D: .; CDR3: CASSIRPRDTQYF; DNA: TGTGCCAGTAGTATACGCCCCCGAGATACGCAGTATTTT
V: TRBV28; J: TRBJ2-2; size: .; D: .; CDR3: CASSRPGGANTGELFF; DNA: TGTGCCAGCAGCCGACCCGGGGGCGCGAACACCGGGGAGCTGTTTTTT
V: TRBV5-1; J: TRBJ2-2; size: .; D: TRBD2; CDR3: CASSLVLLAGDTGELFF; DNA: TGCGCCAGCAGCTTGGTTTTACTAGCGGGAGACACCGGGGAGCTGTTTTTT
V: TRBV29-1; J: TRBJ1-1; size: .; D: .; CDR3: CSVGQLPYTEAFF; DNA: TGCAGCGTCGGACAGTTACCCTACACTGAAGCTTTCTTT
V: TRBV7-3; J: TRBJ2-3; size: .; D: .; CDR3: CASSLTSRDTQYF; DNA: TGTGCCAGCAGTCTGACTAGTCGGGATACGCAGTATTTT
V: TRBV15; J: TRBJ2-7; size: .; D: .; CDR3: CATSRGGKFYEQYF; DNA: TGTGCCACCAGCAGAGGAGGCAAATTCTACGAGCAGTACTTC
V: TRBV5-1; J: TRBJ2-6; size: .; D: TRBD1; CDR3: CASSSEGTDYSGANVLTF; DNA: TGCGCCAGCAGTTCCGAGGGGACAGACTACTCTGGGGCCAACGTCCTGACTTTC
V: TRBV19; J: TRBJ2-7; size: .; D: .; CDR3: CASSSGYEQYF; DNA: TGTGCCAGTAGTTCGGGGTACGAGCAGTACTTC
V: TRBV7-2; J: TRBJ2-3; size: .; D: TRBD1; CDR3: CASSSDRGTDTQYF; DNA: TGTGCCAGCAGCTCGGACAGGGGAACAGATACGCAGTATTTT
V: TRBV5-1; J: TRBJ2-1; size: .; D: TRBD2; CDR3: CASSPQGLDPDEQFF; DNA: TGCGCCAGCAGCCCCCAGGGACTAGATCCCGATGAGCAGTTCTTC
V: TRBV7-9; J: TRBJ2-3; size: once; D: .; CDR3: CASTGRQAGTDTQYF; DNA: TGTGCCAGCACTGGACGACAGGCTGGCACAGATACGCAGTATTTT
V: TRBV5-1; J: TRBJ2-2; size: .; D: .; CDR3: CASSFNPTGGELFF; DNA: TGCGCCAGCAGCTTTAATCCCACGGGCGGGGAGCTGTTTTTT